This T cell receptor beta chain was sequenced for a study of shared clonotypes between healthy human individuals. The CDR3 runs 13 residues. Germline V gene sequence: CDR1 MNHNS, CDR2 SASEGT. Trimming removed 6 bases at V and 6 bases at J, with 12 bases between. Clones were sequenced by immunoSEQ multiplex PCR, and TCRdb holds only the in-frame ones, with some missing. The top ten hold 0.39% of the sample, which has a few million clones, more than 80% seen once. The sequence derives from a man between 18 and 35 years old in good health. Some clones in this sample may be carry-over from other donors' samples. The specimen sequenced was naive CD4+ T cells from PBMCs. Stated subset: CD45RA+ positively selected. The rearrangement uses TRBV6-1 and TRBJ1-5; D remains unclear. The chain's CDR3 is CASRTPLTQPQHF. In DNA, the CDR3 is TGTGCCAGCAGGACACCACTGACTCAGCCCCAGCATTTT.